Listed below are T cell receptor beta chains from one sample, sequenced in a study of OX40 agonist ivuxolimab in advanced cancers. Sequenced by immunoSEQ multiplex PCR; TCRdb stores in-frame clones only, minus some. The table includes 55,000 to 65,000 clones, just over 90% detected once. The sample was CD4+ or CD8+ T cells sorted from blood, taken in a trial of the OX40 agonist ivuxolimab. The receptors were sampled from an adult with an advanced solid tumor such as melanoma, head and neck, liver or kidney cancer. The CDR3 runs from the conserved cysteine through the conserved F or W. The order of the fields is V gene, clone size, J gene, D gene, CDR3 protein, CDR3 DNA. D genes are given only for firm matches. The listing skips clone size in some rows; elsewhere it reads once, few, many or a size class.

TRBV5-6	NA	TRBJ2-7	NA	CASSLGRDIYEQYF	TGTGCCAGCAGCTTGGGCCGGGACATTTACGAGCAGTACTTC
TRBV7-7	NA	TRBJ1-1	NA	CASSNAMNTEAFF	TGTGCTAGCAGCAATGCGATGAACACTGAAGCTTTCTTT
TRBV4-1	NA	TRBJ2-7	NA	CASSQVQGSYEQYF	TGCGCCAGCAGCCAAGTACAGGGTTCCTACGAGCAGTACTTC
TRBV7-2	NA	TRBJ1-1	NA	CASSLAGGNTEAFF	TGTGCCAGCAGCTTAGCCGGGGGAAACACTGAAGCTTTCTTT
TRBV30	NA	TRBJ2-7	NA	CAWSLLGDEQYF	TGTGCCTGGAGTCTGCTGGGGGACGAGCAGTACTTC
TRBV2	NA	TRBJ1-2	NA	CASRVDISDYGYTF	TGTGCCAGCAGGGTCGACATCAGCGACTATGGCTACACCTTC
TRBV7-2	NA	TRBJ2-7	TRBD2	CASSFFLAGGNDEQYF	TGTGCCAGCAGCTTTTTTCTAGCGGGGGGGAACGACGAGCAGTACTTC
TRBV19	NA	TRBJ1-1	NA	CASSSTQWETEAFF	TGTGCCAGTAGTAGTACACAGTGGGAAACTGAAGCTTTCTTT
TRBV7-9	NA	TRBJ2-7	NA	CASSPRGVEQYF	TGTGCCAGCAGCCCTCGAGGGGTTGAGCAGTACTTC
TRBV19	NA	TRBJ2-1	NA	CASSSRFFDEQFF	TGTGCCAGTAGTTCGAGATTCTTCGATGAGCAGTTCTTC
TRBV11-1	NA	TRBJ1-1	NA	CASRLGGDNTEAFF	TGTGCCAGCAGACTGGGGGGGGACAACACTGAAGCTTTCTTT
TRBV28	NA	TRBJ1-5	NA	CASSSQGRGGQPQHF	TGTGCCAGCAGTTCCCAGGGGCGGGGGGGGCAGCCCCAGCATTTT
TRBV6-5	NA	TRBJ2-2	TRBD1	CASREGATGELFF	TGTGCCAGCAGAGAGGGGGCCACCGGGGAGCTGTTTTTT
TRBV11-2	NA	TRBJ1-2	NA	CASSSNLRRYTF	TGTGCCAGCAGCTCGAACCTGAGGCGCTACACCTTC
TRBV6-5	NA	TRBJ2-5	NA	CASSYSNSRGGETQYF	TGTGCCAGCAGTTACTCGAATAGCAGGGGTGGAGAGACCCAGTACTTC
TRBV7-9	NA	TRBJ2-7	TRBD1	CASSWDRLYEQYF	TGTGCCAGCAGCTGGGACAGACTTTACGAGCAGTACTTC
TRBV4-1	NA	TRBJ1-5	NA	CASSQFSDFGNQPQHF	TGCGCCAGCAGCCAATTTTCCGATTTCGGCAATCAGCCCCAGCATTTT
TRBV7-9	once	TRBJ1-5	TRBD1	CATGQGSVQPQHF	TGTGCCACTGGACAGGGGAGCGTTCAGCCCCAGCATTTT
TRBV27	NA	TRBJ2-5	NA	CASSQRGGGGETQYF	TGTGCCAGCAGTCAACGAGGTGGGGGCGGTGAGACCCAGTACTTC
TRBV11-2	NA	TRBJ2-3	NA	CASSPDADTQYF	TGTGCCAGCAGCCCCGACGCAGATACGCAGTATTTT
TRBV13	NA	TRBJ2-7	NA	CASSFGLNSLVEQYF	TGTGCCAGCAGCTTTGGACTGAATTCTTTAGTCGAGCAGTACTTC
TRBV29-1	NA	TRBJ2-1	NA	CSVGPPSYNEQFF	TGCAGCGTGGGCCCCCCCTCCTACAATGAGCAGTTCTTC
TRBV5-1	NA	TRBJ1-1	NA	CASRGGTGSNTEAFF	TGCGCCAGCAGAGGGGGGACCGGGTCGAACACTGAAGCTTTCTTT
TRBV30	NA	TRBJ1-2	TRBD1	CAWSHPGTELSYGYTF	TGTGCCTGGAGCCACCCAGGGACAGAACTCTCCTATGGCTACACCTTC
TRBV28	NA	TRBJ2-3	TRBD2	CASRATSGALTDTQYF	TGTGCCAGCAGGGCGACTAGCGGGGCTCTCACAGATACGCAGTATTTT
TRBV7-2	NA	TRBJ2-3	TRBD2	CASSRVLAGGPSTDTQYF	TGTGCCAGCAGCCGCGTACTAGCGGGGGGGCCTAGCACAGATACGCAGTATTTT
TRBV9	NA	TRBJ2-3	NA	CASSVGWGSDTQYF	TGTGCCAGCAGCGTAGGATGGGGGAGTGATACGCAGTATTTT
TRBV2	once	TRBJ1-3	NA	CASNAQDVGSGNTIYF	TGTGCCAGCAATGCACAGGACGTAGGCTCTGGAAACACCATATATTTT
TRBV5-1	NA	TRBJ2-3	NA	CASSSTTGMVSTDTQYF	TGCGCCAGCAGCTCTACTACAGGGATGGTAAGCACAGATACGCAGTATTTT
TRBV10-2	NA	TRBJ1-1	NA	CASSEGGQNTEAFF	TGCGCCAGCAGTGAGGGGGGACAGAACACTGAAGCTTTCTTT
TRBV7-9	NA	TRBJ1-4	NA	CASSLDTVSEKLFF	TGTGCCAGCAGCCTAGACACGGTCAGCGAAAAACTGTTTTTT
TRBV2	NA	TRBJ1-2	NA	CASSEGRFLNYGYTF	TGTGCCAGCAGTGAGGGCAGATTTCTTAACTATGGCTACACCTTC
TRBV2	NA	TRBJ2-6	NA	CASTGVYSGANVLTF	TGTGCCAGCACAGGGGTCTACTCTGGGGCCAACGTCCTGACTTTC
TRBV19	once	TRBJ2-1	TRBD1	CASSAWDRDVYNEQFF	TGTGCCAGTAGTGCGTGGGACAGGGATGTTTACAATGAGCAGTTCTTC
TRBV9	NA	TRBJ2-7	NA	CASSSDESHPGEQYF	TGTGCCAGCAGCTCAGACGAAAGCCACCCAGGCGAGCAGTACTTC
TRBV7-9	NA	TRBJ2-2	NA	CASSTGQNTGELFF	TGTGCCAGCAGCACTGGACAGAACACCGGGGAGCTGTTTTTT
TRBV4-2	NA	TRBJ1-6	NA	CASSPLGASSPLHF	TGTGCCAGCAGCCCCTTGGGGGCTAGTTCACCCCTCCACTTT
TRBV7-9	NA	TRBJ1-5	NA	CASSLAHGGNQPQHF	TGTGCCAGCAGCTTAGCCCACGGGGGCAATCAGCCCCAGCATTTT
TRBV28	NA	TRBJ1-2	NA	CASSPLTNYGYTF	TGTGCCAGCAGTCCGTTAACCAACTATGGCTACACCTTC
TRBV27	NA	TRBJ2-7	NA	CASSLSGGGAEQYF	TGTGCCAGCAGTTTGTCAGGGGGAGGGGCCGAGCAGTACTTC
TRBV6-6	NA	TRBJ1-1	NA	CASSLPWEGMNTEAFF	TGTGCCAGCAGTCTTCCCTGGGAGGGAATGAACACTGAAGCTTTCTTT
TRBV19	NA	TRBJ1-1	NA	CASSISVNTEAFF	TGTGCCAGTAGTATTTCAGTGAACACTGAAGCTTTCTTT
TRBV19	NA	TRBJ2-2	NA	CASSISLLGELFF	TGTGCCAGTAGTATTAGCCTTCTAGGGGAGCTGTTTTTT
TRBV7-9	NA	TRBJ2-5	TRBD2	CASSPSRTSGEETQYF	TGTGCCAGCAGCCCAAGCAGGACTAGCGGGGAAGAGACCCAGTACTTC
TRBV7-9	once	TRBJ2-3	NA	CASKASTDTQYF	TGTGCCAGCAAGGCATCCACAGATACGCAGTATTTT
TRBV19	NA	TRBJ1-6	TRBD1	CASSIRQGYGSPLHF	TGTGCCAGTAGTATCCGACAGGGGTACGGTTCACCCCTCCACTTT
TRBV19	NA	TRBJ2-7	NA	CASSNLGGADEQYF	TGTGCCAGTAGTAATTTGGGGGGCGCCGACGAGCAGTACTTC
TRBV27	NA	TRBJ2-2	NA	CASSLVGSDGELFF	TGTGCCAGCAGTTTGGTAGGGTCGGACGGGGAGCTGTTTTTT
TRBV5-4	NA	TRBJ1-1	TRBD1	CASRGTGEAFF	TGTGCCAGCAGGGGGACAGGGGAAGCTTTCTTT
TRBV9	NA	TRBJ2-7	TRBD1	CASSSSQGASYLEQYF	TGTGCCAGCAGCTCGTCACAGGGGGCTTCCTACCTCGAGCAGTACTTC